Following are 6 T cell receptor beta chains from one sample sequenced in a study of T cells after yellow fever vaccination. MiXCR was run by TCRdb on the 5' RACE reads, yielding one entry per CDR3 protein. In the table there are 300,000 to 350,000 distinct CDR3 sequences, 4% to 5.5% of which are singletons. The sequencing used PBMCs, collected 15 days after the yellow fever booster vaccination. These receptors all come from a young man who received the YFV17D yellow fever vaccine.

In this sample, this clonotype turned up many times. The chain combines TRBV7-9 with TRBJ2-7, with a tentative D call TRBD1 (6 bases). Germline lookup yields CDR1 SEHNR and CDR2 FQNEAQ (reference sequence). The CDR3 runs 16 residues. V lost 3 bases and J lost 0, with 15 bases in between. DNA for the CDR3: TGTGCCAGCAGCTTTTCCACGGGACATCGCTCCTACGAGCAGTACGTC. Encoded protein: CASSFSTGHRSYEQYV.

Turning to this clonotype: One end of the junction is discordant with germline, which a read error may explain. The V and J genes are TRBV19 and TRBJ1-2; no clear D gene. The CDR3 has 12 amino acids. The germline V gene has CDR1 LNHDA and CDR2 SQIVND (reference sequence). The CDR3 is CGSARAWDGYTF. The CDR3 DNA reads TGTGGCAGTGCGAGGGCATGGGATGGCTACACCTTC.

The CDR3 region is CSARAGVLETQYF. Here the CDR3 DNA reads TGCAGTGCTAGAGCCGGGGTCCTTGAGACCCAGTACTTC. The chain links TRBV20-1 to TRBJ2-5, with D possibly matching TRBD2 (5 bases). V was shortened by 1 base and J by 5 bases, with 11 bases between the two germline ends. In germline, CDR1 is DFQATT, CDR2 SNEGSKA (reference sequence). This CDR3 has 13 amino acids.

The table lists this clonotype with many counts. CDR3 protein: CASSGQGAYNEKLFF. CDR3 coding DNA: TGCGCCAGCAGCGGACAGGGGGCATATAATGAAAAACTGTTTTTT. V and J are TRBV5-1 and TRBJ1-4, with TRBD1 matching 11 bases. V was clipped by 4 bases and J by 4 bases; unmatched bases: 3. Germline assignment: CDR1 SGHRS and CDR2 YFSETQ. The CDR3 length is 15 residues.

Many counts were recorded for this clonotype. The chain combines TRBV6-5 with TRBJ2-2, with D possibly called TRBD1 or TRBD2 (6 bases each). V lost 7 bases and J lost 3, with 18 bases in between. Germline V gene sequence: CDR1 MNHEY, CDR2 SVGAGI. The CDR3 is made up of 16 amino acids. The DNA of the CDR3 is TGTGCCAGCACTGGCCTCGGGGGCGACGACACCGGGGAGCTGTTTTTT. Translation gives CASTGLGGDDTGELFF.

The chain employs TRBV12-3 or TRBV12-4 and TRBJ2-1; 14 bases are shared with TRBD2. V lost 6 bases, J lost 9 bases, and 7 bases stayed unmatched. This CDR3 is 15 amino acids long. CDR3 in DNA: TGTGCCAGCAGCCGGACTAGCGGGGGGACCGGTGAGCAGTTCTTC. It specifies CASSRTSGGTGEQFF.